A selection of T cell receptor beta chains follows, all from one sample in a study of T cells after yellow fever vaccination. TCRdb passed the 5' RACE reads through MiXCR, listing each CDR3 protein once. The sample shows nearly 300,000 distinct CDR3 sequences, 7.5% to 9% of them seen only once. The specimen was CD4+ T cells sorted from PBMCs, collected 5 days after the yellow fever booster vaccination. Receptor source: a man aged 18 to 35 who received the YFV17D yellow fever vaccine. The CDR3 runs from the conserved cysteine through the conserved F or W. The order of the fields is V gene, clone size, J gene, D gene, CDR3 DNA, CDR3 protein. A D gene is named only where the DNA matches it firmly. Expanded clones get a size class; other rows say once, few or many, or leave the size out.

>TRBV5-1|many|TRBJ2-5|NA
TGCGCCAGCAGCTTAATGGGGCAGCAAGAGACCCAGTACTTC
CASSLMGQQETQYF
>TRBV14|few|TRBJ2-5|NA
TGTGCCAGCAGCCAAGGAACTCTAGAGACCCAGTACTTC
CASSQGTLETQYF
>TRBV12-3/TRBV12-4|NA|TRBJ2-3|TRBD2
TGTGCCAGCAGGATAGCGGGGGGCGGCACAGATACGCAGTATTTT
CASRIAGGGTDTQYF
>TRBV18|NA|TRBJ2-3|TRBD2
TGTGCCAGCTCGCATAGCTACAGCGGGGGAGCTCCTAGCACAGATACGCAGTATTTT
CASSHSYSGGAPSTDTQYF
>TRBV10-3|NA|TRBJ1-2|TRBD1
TGTGCCATCACCGGGACAGGGCATAACTATGGCTACACCTTC
CAITGTGHNYGYTF
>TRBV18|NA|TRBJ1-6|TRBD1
TGTGCCAGCTCACCAACAGGGGAGGATTCACCCCTCCACTTT
CASSPTGEDSPLHF
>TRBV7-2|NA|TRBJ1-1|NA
TGTGCCAGCAGCTTAGCGTGGGCAGAATCGCCTTTCTTT
CASSLAWAESPFF
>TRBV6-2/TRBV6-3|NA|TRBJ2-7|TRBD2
TGTGCCAGCAGGCTCGACGCTAGCGGGGCAAGGGAGCAGTACTTC
CASRLDASGAREQYF
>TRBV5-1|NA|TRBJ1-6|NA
TGCGCCAGCACATTACAGGGTACAGAAGGGTCACCCCTCCACTTT
CASTLQGTEGSPLHF
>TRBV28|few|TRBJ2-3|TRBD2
TGTGCCAGCAGTTCGCCTGCTAGCGGGGGGCGTGTGAATACGCAGTATTTT
CASSSPASGGRVNTQYF
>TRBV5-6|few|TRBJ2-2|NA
TGTGCCAGCAGCTTTCCAGGGGCAACCGGGGAGCTGTTTTTT
CASSFPGATGELFF
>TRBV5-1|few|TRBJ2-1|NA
TGCGCCAGCAGCTTGGAAGGGACAGCGGGCAATGAGCAGTTCTTC
CASSLEGTAGNEQFF
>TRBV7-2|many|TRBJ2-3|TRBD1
TGTGCCAGCAGCCCCGGGACAGGCACAGATACGCAGTATTTT
CASSPGTGTDTQYF
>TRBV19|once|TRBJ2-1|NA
TGTGCCAGTAGTTTCTCCCTAGCGAGCTCCTACAATGAGCAGTTCTTC
CASSFSLASSYNEQFF
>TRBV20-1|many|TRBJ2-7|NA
TGCAGTGCTACGCCATTTATTGCCGAGCAGTACTTC
CSATPFIAEQYF
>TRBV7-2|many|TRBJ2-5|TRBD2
TGTGCCAGCAGCTTGACGGGTAGCGGGGGCCAAGAGACCCAGTACTTC
CASSLTGSGGQETQYF
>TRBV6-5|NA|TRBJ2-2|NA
TGTGCCAGCAGTTACTCGGGGGGGGCAACGAACACCGGGGAGCTGTTTTTT
CASSYSGGATNTGELFF
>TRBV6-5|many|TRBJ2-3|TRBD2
TGTGCCAGCAGGCCAGCGGGGGCGTCAGATACGCAGTATTTT
CASRPAGASDTQYF
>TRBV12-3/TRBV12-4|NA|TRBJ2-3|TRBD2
TGTGCCAGCAGTTTCGTAAAATGGGGGGGAACAGATACGCAGTATTTT
CASSFVKWGGTDTQYF
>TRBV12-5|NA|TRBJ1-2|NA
TGTGCTAGTGGTTTGGTACAAGGGGCGTTGATAGGCTACACCTTC
CASGLVQGALIGYTF
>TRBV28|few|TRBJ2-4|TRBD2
TGTGCCAGCACCCGAGGCGGGGGGGAAGCCAAAAACATTCAGTACTTC
CASTRGGGEAKNIQYF
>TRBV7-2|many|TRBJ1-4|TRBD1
TGTGCCAGCAGCTCTCCGGGACAGGGGGCGCGAGAAAAACTGTTTTTT
CASSSPGQGAREKLFF
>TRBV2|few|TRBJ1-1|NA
TGTGCCAGCCACAGGGAACTAAACACTGAAGCTTTCTTT
CASHRELNTEAFF
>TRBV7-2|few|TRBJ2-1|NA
TGTGCCAGCAGCATCAATAGGGGTGAGCAGTTCTTC
CASSINRGEQFF
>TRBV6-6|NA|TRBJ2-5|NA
TGTGCCAGCAGTTACTCCCCAGAGACCCAGTACTTC
CASSYSPETQYF
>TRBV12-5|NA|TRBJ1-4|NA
TGTGCTAGTGGTTTGGTGACAGCTGCAACTAATGAAAAACTGTTTTTT
CASGLVTAATNEKLFF
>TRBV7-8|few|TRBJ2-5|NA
TGTGCCAGCAGCGGGGGGTCCGAGGAGACCCAGTACTTC
CASSGGSEETQYF
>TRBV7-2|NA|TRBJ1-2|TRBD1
TGTGCCAGCAGCTTAGAGGGAACAGGGGGCTATGGCTACACCTTC
CASSLEGTGGYGYTF
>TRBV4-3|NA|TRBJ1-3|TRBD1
TGCGCCAGCAGCCAGGGACAGGGGCTCTACACCATATATTTT
CASSQGQGLYTIYF
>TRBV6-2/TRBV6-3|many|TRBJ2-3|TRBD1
TGTGCCAGCAGCGGACAGGGCACAGATACGCAGTATTTT
CASSGQGTDTQYF
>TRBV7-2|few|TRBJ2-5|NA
TGTGCCAGCAGTTCGAGCCGGGTTGCTTGGGAGACCCAGTACTTC
CASSSSRVAWETQYF
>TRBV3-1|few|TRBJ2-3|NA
TGTGCCAGCAGCCAAGCAATCCGCGGGGCCGGGGATACGCAGTATTTT
CASSQAIRGAGDTQYF
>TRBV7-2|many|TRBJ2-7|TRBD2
TGTGCCAGCAGCTCCCCCTCTAGCGGGTACGAGCAGTACTTC
CASSSPSSGYEQYF
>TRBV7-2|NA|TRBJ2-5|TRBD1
TGTGCCAGCAGCCCAGACAGGGTTCGGGAGACCCAGTACTTC
CASSPDRVRETQYF
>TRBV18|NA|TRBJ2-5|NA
TGTGCCAGCTCGAAGGGCCTCTACCAAGAGACCCAGTACTTC
CASSKGLYQETQYF
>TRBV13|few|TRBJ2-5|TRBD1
TGTGCCAGCAGCGGGACAGAGAAAGGGGAGACCCAGTACTTC
CASSGTEKGETQYF
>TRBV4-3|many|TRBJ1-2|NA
TGCGCCAGCAGCCAAGGCAGGGCCTACACCTTC
CASSQGRAYTF
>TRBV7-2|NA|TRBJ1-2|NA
TGTGCCAGCAGCCTCCATAATTCCAACTATGGCTACACCTTC
CASSLHNSNYGYTF
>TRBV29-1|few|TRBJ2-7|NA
TGCAGCGTTGCCAGTACCTACGAGCAGTACTTC
CSVASTYEQYF
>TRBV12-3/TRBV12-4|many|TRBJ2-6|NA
TGTGCCAGCAGTAACTCTGGGGCCAACGTCCTGACTTTC
CASSNSGANVLTF
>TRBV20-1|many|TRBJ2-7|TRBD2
TGCAGTGCTAGATGGCGGGGGAGCTCCTACGAGCAGTACTTC
CSARWRGSSYEQYF
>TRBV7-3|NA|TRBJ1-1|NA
TGTGCCAGCAGCTTAACGCCTACCACTGAAGCTTTCTTT
CASSLTPTTEAFF
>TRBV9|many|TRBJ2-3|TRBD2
TGTGCCAGCAGCGTAGGGGTAGCGGGGGGTGTAGATACGCAGTATTTT
CASSVGVAGGVDTQYF
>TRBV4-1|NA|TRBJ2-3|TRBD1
TGCGCCAGCAGGCAAGTGGGACAGGCTACTGATACGCAGTTTTTT
CASRQVGQATDTQFF
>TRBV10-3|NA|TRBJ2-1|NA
TGTGCCATCAGTGAGTCAAACAGCGAGCAGTTCTTC
CAISESNSEQFF
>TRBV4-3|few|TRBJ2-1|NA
TGCGCCAGCAGCCAAGAAGGACTAAATGAGCAGTTCTTC
CASSQEGLNEQFF
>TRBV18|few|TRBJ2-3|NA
TGTGCCAGCTCACCCCAGACAAACACAGATACGCAGTATTTT
CASSPQTNTDTQYF
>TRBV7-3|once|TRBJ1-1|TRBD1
TGTGCCAGCAGCCCCAATGTGGACAGGGGGCATGGTGAAGCTTTCTTT
CASSPNVDRGHGEAFF
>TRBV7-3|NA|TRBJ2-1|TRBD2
TGTGCCAGCAGCTCCCCCCAGCGGGGCAATGAGCAGTTCTTC
CASSSPQRGNEQFF
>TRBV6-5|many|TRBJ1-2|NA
TGTGCCACATCCGCCTGGGGGCCGGACACGATCTATGGCTACACCTTC
CATSAWGPDTIYGYTF
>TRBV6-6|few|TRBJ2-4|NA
TGTGCCAGCAGTTACCAGGCGGAGGGGAACATTCAGTACTTC
CASSYQAEGNIQYF
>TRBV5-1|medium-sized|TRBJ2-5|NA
TGTGCCAGCAGCCTCCAAGAGACCCAGTACTTC
CASSLQETQYF
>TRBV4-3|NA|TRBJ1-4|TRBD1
TGCGCCAGCAGCAAACGGACAGGGGGAGGGGAAAAACTGTTTTTT
CASSKRTGGGEKLFF
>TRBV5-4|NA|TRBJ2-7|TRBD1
TGTGCCAGCAGCTGGGACAGGATCGCGTACGAGCAGTACTTC
CASSWDRIAYEQYF
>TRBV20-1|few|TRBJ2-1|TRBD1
TGCAGTGCTAGAGATTCTCTACAGGGGGGAAATGAGCAGTTCTTC
CSARDSLQGGNEQFF
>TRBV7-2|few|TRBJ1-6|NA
TGTGCCAGCAGCTTTACAGGGTATAATTCACCCCTCCACTTT
CASSFTGYNSPLHF
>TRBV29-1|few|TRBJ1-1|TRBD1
TGCAGCGGTGGACACAGGGGGGAGGTCACTGAAGCTTTCTTT
CSGGHRGEVTEAFF